Listed below are T cell receptor beta chains from one sample, sequenced in a study of spatial heterogeneity in lung cancer. TCRdb used MiXCR to reprocess the 5' RACE reads, holding one entry per CDR3 protein. The sample has approximately 94,000 distinct CDR3 sequences, approximately 4.7% seen once. The source material was lung tumor tissue, sampled at surgery. Receptors were obtained from a male donor with early-stage non-small cell lung cancer. Both conserved end residues are part of each CDR3.

J,V,CDR3
TRBJ2-3,TRBV5-1,CASSFGQGDTQYF
TRBJ2-5,TRBV5-1,CASSSPVLETQYF
TRBJ1-6,TRBV20-1,CSASTGTDSPLHF
TRBJ2-7,TRBV29-1,CSVREKQQGEQYF
TRBJ2-7,TRBV4-1,CASSQGPGVPYEQYF
TRBJ2-3,TRBV7-3,CASSTRDRDTDTQYF
TRBJ1-4,TRBV11-2,CASSLTGGEKLFF
TRBJ1-1,TRBV5-1,CASSLDRGGNTEAFF
TRBJ2-1,TRBV5-1,CASRRGQGYNEQFF
TRBJ2-7,TRBV5-1,CASSLGTGKYEQYF
TRBJ1-5,TRBV15,CATSEFGQPQHF
TRBJ1-6,TRBV4-1,CASSQYEGGSPLHF
TRBJ2-3,TRBV12-3/TRBV12-4,CASSPGTGGGWDTQYF
TRBJ2-1,TRBV20-1,CSALRTGYLFF
TRBJ2-3,TRBV7-9,CASSLREDTQYF
TRBJ1-6,TRBV6-5,CASKPGGLASPLHF
TRBJ2-1,TRBV6-1,CASRYYSGRTYNEQFF
TRBJ1-2,TRBV5-6,CASSPSGPYGYTF
TRBJ2-7,TRBV20-1,CSARDSGAGRYYEQYF
TRBJ2-7,TRBV7-9,CASSLVVPGEEQYF
TRBJ2-3,TRBV25-1,CASSPGTEFTDTQYF
TRBJ2-1,TRBV30,CAWSITGTEFF
TRBJ1-2,TRBV3-1,CASSHPWVYGYTF
TRBJ2-5,TRBV7-9,CASSARGETQYF
TRBJ2-7,TRBV6-2/TRBV6-3,CASSYPGQGPYEQYF
TRBJ1-1,TRBV18,CASSPGIMNTEAFF
TRBJ2-7,TRBV7-4,CASSAGYLRYF
TRBJ1-1,TRBV4-2,CASSSVSTEAFF
TRBJ2-3,TRBV4-1,CASSPTVGYTNTDTQYF
TRBJ1-5,TRBV6-5,CASSYGSNQPQHF
TRBJ2-7,TRBV19,CASSTGTGYEQYF
TRBJ1-1,TRBV27,CASSPRQGATEAFF
TRBJ1-1,TRBV9,CASSSQGRTTEAFF
TRBJ2-1,TRBV12-3/TRBV12-4,CASSNVLNNEQFF
TRBJ2-5,TRBV11-2,CASSPGTPKETQYF
TRBJ2-7,TRBV7-6,CASSPVALAGIYEQYF
TRBJ1-5,TRBV2,CASSTGASTQHF
TRBJ2-7,TRBV7-2,CASTLSGGGGSYEQYF
TRBJ2-7,TRBV28,CASSPWPAGVEAYEQYF